Listed below are T cell receptor beta chains from one sample, sequenced in a study of CD8+CD57+ T cells in acquired aplastic anemia. MiXCR, run by TCRdb on the reads, gives a single entry per CDR3 protein. Seen here are around 210,000 distinct CDR3 sequences, more than 55% observed once, and the top ten hold 58%. Material: sorted CD4+, CD8+, or CD8+CD57+ T cells (not recorded which) from PBMCs. The receptors were gathered from a human donor with aplastic anemia. The CDR3 runs from the conserved cysteine through the conserved F or W. D genes are given only for firm matches. Clone size is stated in some rows and not others, as once, few, many or a class when expanded.

V,D,size,J,DNA,CDR3
TRBV7-3,.,.,TRBJ2-5,TGTGCCAGCAGCTCCGACGCCGAAGAGACCCAGTACTTC,CASSSDAEETQYF
TRBV7-3,TRBD1,once,TRBJ1-2,TGTGCTAGCCGACAGGGAGATGGCTACACCTTC,CASRQGDGYTF
TRBV2,.,.,TRBJ1-6,TGTGCCAGCAACTTCCAGATCGTGGATTCACCCCTCCACTTT,CASNFQIVDSPLHF
TRBV11-2,.,.,TRBJ2-7,TGTGCCAGCTCTAGGGGTCACAGGGACGAGCAGTACTTC,CASSRGHRDEQYF
TRBV6-5,.,many,TRBJ2-3,TGTGCCAGCAGTTACATATGGGGGGATAGAGATACGCAGTATTTT,CASSYIWGDRDTQYF
TRBV30,.,many,TRBJ1-3,TGTGCCTGGAGTGTGGGGAACTCTGGAAACACCATATATTTT,CAWSVGNSGNTIYF
TRBV12-3/TRBV12-4,.,once,TRBJ2-1,TGTGCCACCTCATTCGAAAACCGGCGGAATGAGCAGTTCTTC,CATSFENRRNEQFF
TRBV4-3,TRBD1,.,TRBJ2-5,TGCGCCAGCAGCCACGACAGGGAAGAGACCCAGTACTTC,CASSHDREETQYF
TRBV7-2,.,.,TRBJ2-3,TGTGCCAGCAGCCCTACAGGGCCAGATACGCAGTATTTT,CASSPTGPDTQYF
TRBV5-1,.,.,TRBJ2-2,TGCGCCAGCAGCTTTTCGGGGGCGCGCACCGGGGAGCTGTTTTTT,CASSFSGARTGELFF
TRBV7-3,.,many,TRBJ2-3,TGTGCCAGCACCCACGGCGGTAGGAACACAGATACGCAGTATTTT,CASTHGGRNTDTQYF
TRBV7-9,.,.,TRBJ2-7,TGTGCCAGCAGCTTACTAACCGGGACTGGCGGCTACGAGCAGTACTTC,CASSLLTGTGGYEQYF
TRBV7-8,.,many,TRBJ2-5,TGTGCCAGCAGCTCCTGGCTCGGCGAGACCCAGTACTTC,CASSSWLGETQYF
TRBV20-1,TRBD1,.,TRBJ1-1,TGCAGTGCTTTACAGGGGGGTTACACTGAAGCTTTCTTT,CSALQGGYTEAFF
TRBV5-1,TRBD2,.,TRBJ2-2,TGCGCCAGCAGCTCGTCTCTAGCGGGAGGGCGGACCGGGGAGCTGTTTTTT,CASSSSLAGGRTGELFF
TRBV5-8,.,.,TRBJ1-1,TGCGCCAGCAGCCTCCAGGAGATGGGACCGTTGAACACTGAAGCTTTCTTT,CASSLQEMGPLNTEAFF
TRBV14,TRBD1,.,TRBJ1-2,TGTGCCAGCAGCCTCGGACAGGCGCGCTATGGCTACACCTTC,CASSLGQARYGYTF
TRBV14,.,few,TRBJ1-6,TGTGCCAGCAGCCCAGGGACACCGAGCTCCTATAATTCACCCCTCCACTTT,CASSPGTPSSYNSPLHF
TRBV9,.,.,TRBJ1-3,TGTGCCAGCAGCGTAGACATAGCAGGGACAACTGGAAACACCATATATTTT,CASSVDIAGTTGNTIYF
TRBV20-1,.,.,TRBJ2-1,TGCAGTGCTAGAGAGAGGCTAGGTTCTGCTGAGCAGTTCTTC,CSARERLGSAEQFF
TRBV7-6,TRBD1,.,TRBJ1-2,TGTGCCAGCAGCCCCGCAGGGGGGGGTTATGGCTACACCTTC,CASSPAGGGYGYTF
TRBV20-1,TRBD1,.,TRBJ1-5,TGCAGTGCCCACAGGGGGCTAGGCAATCAGCCCCAGCATTTT,CSAHRGLGNQPQHF
TRBV7-8,.,.,TRBJ1-1,TGTGCCAGCAGCCCGAGTAGGGATCGTAACACTGAAGCTTTCTTT,CASSPSRDRNTEAFF
TRBV2,.,.,TRBJ1-2,TGTGCCAGCACGCAGAAAGGACAGACCTATGGCTACACCTTC,CASTQKGQTYGYTF
TRBV10-3,TRBD1,.,TRBJ2-2,TGTGCCATCAGTGAGGGGGTGAGGGGGCGCAATCCCGGGGAGCTGTTTTTT,CAISEGVRGRNPGELFF
TRBV7-2,TRBD1,.,TRBJ2-2,TGTGCCAGCAGCTTTCGGACAGGCCCGAACACCGGGGAGCTGTTTTTT,CASSFRTGPNTGELFF
TRBV7-2,.,.,TRBJ2-5,TGTGCCAGCAGCTTAAGTGGACAGCTTTTAGAGACCCAGTACTTC,CASSLSGQLLETQYF
TRBV10-3,.,.,TRBJ2-1,TGTGCCATCAGTTCGAGCTCCTACAATGAGCAGTTCTTC,CAISSSSYNEQFF
TRBV9,TRBD1,.,TRBJ2-3,TGTGCCAGCAGCGTAGAGGGACAGACCGGGTATACGCAGTATTTT,CASSVEGQTGYTQYF
TRBV15,.,.,TRBJ2-7,TGTGCCACCAGCAGAGTTGGGTTAACGCAGTACTTC,CATSRVGLTQYF
TRBV5-4,TRBD2,once,TRBJ2-5,TGTGCCAGCAGCCTAAAACTAGCGGGGGAAGAGACCCAGTACTTC,CASSLKLAGEETQYF
TRBV7-6,.,.,TRBJ1-1,TGTGCCAGCAGCACATTAGGGAGGGAAGCTTTCTTT,CASSTLGREAFF
TRBV10-3,.,.,TRBJ2-6,TGTGCCATCAGTGACCCGGCGGTCTCTGGGGCCAACGTCCTGACTTTC,CAISDPAVSGANVLTF
TRBV10-1,.,few,TRBJ1-6,TGCGCCAGCACTGACGGAAGCTCCTATAATTCACCCCTCCACTTT,CASTDGSSYNSPLHF
TRBV7-9,TRBD2,.,TRBJ2-7,TGCGCCAGCAGCCCCGTTGGCGGGAGTAGCGAGCAGTACTTC,CASSPVGGSSEQYF
TRBV24-1,TRBD2,.,TRBJ2-1,TGTGCCACCAGTGACCAGCCTGTAGCGGGGGGATACAATGAGCAGTTCTTC,CATSDQPVAGGYNEQFF
TRBV19,.,.,TRBJ1-5,TGTGCCAGTAGTCAAGCGGGAGGTCAGCCCCAGCATTTT,CASSQAGGQPQHF
TRBV7-9,TRBD1,.,TRBJ2-7,TGTGCCAGCAGCCCCCCGGACAGGCCGTACTACGAGCAGTACTTC,CASSPPDRPYYEQYF